The next 8 T cell receptor beta chains were all read from a single sample in a study of blood T cell repertoires in COVID-19. Sequencing used immunoSEQ multiplex PCR; TCRdb keeps in-frame clones, though not all of them. Of approximately 400,000 clones listed, around 87% are singletons. Sequences were obtained from PBMCs or T cells enriched from blood (not recorded which). These TCRs come from a man aged 30 to 39 who had recovered from COVID-19.

V and J are TRBV3-1 (or the pseudogene TRBV3-2) and TRBJ2-1, with 8 nucleotides matching TRBD2. CDR1 is LGHDT, CDR2 YNNKEL, per germline (reference sequence). Trimming took 0 bases from V and 0 from J; bases not matched to a gene: 13. CDR3 size: 20 residues. The CDR3 nucleotides are TGTGCCAGCAGCCAAGATACGAGCGGGGGCCTAATTAACTCCTACAATGAGCAGTTCTTC. This encodes CASSQDTSGGLINSYNEQFF.

This clone has only a few counts. The J gene is TRBJ1-1, the V gene TRBV6-5; possibly TRBD1 for D (6 bases). This CDR3 is 15 amino acids long. V dropped 7 bases and J dropped 0 bases, with 15 bases sitting between them. CDR1 is MNHEY, CDR2 SVGAGI, per germline. Here the CDR3 DNA reads TGTGCCAGCACTGGGGGGGGCACTATGAACACTGAAGCTTTCTTT. Its protein is CASTGGGTMNTEAFF.

CDR3 protein: CASSLNPEVGTEAFF. In DNA, the CDR3 is TGTGCCAGCAGTCTAAACCCCGAGGTGGGTACTGAAGCTTTCTTT. The chain employs TRBV6-5 and TRBJ1-1; no firm D call. V was trimmed by 5 bases and J by 5 bases, leaving 18 bases between them. The CDR3 loop spans 15 amino acids. CDR1 MNHEY and CDR2 SVGAGI come from the germline V gene.

This chain joins TRBV23-1 and TRBJ2-3; 8 bases agree with TRBD2. TRBV23-1 is known as an ORF, though its function is uncertain. This CDR3 comprises 17 residues. V lost 3 bases to trimming and J lost 6 bases; unmatched junction nucleotides: 14. CDR3 residues: CASSHYSGTFHGDTQYF. Written as DNA, the CDR3 is TGCGCCAGCAGTCACTATAGCGGGACTTTCCACGGGGATACGCAGTATTTT.

The rearrangement links TRBV7-2 to TRBJ2-5, with a tentative D call TRBD2 (7 bases). V lost 0 bases and J lost 0, with 11 bases in between. The CDR3 is 16 residues long. CDR1 is SGHTA and CDR2 is FQGNSA in the germline V gene. Written as DNA, the CDR3 is TGTGCCAGCAGCTTAGCCGGGGGGCTGTACCAAGAGACCCAGTACTTC. This encodes CASSLAGGLYQETQYF. Looking up the rest from reference TRBV7-2 and TRBJ2-5 gives the full variable domain: GAGVSQSPSNKVTEKGKDVELRCDPISGHTALYWYRQSLGQGLEFLIYFQGNSAPDKSGLPSDRFSAERTGGSVSTLTIQRTQQEDSAVYLCASSLAGGLYQETQYFGPGTRLLVL.

The table lists this clone with many counts. V usage is TRBV27 and J usage is TRBJ2-7, with 10 bases aligning to TRBD1. This CDR3 contains 15 residues. V dropped 4 bases and J dropped 5; count of bases not matched to a gene: 8. Germline assignment: CDR1 MNHEY and CDR2 SMNVEV (reference sequence). The CDR3 region is CASSSSGTGAHEQYF. The CDR3 nucleotides read TGTGCCAGCAGTTCCTCCGGGACAGGGGCCCACGAGCAGTACTTC.

The rearrangement joins TRBV29-1 to TRBJ2-4, with 8 positions matching TRBD1. Trimming at V came to 6 bases and at J to 5 bases, leaving 6 bases not matched to a gene. CDR1 and CDR2 from the germline V gene are SQVTM and ANQGSEA. This CDR3 region has 13 residues. The CDR3 DNA reads TGCAGCGTCGGGCAGGGGGCAGAAAACATTCAGTACTTC. Amino acids: CSVGQGAENIQYF.

This chain uses TRBV4-1 with TRBJ1-5; the match to TRBD1 covers 8 bases. V lost 6 bases and J lost 7; bases outside the gene matches: 11. Germline lookup yields CDR1 MGHRA and CDR2 YSYEKL. The CDR3 extends over 15 amino acids. In DNA form, the CDR3 reads TGCGCCAGCAGTCAAAGGTCAGGGGGCCAGCAGCCCCAGCATTTT. It specifies CASSQRSGGQQPQHF.